A single sample gave rise to the 13 T cell receptor beta chains below, sequenced in a study of blood T cell repertoires in COVID-19. The table came from immunoSEQ multiplex PCR; TCRdb's copy has only in-frame clones and leaves some out. This table has about 240,000 clones, roughly 90% appearing once. The sequenced material came from peripheral blood. The receptors were gathered from a man in his sixties who had recovered from COVID-19.

The table lists this clone with a count of one. CDR3 nucleotides: TGTGCCAGCAGCGTGGACAGGGGGTCGTTCGAGCAGTACTTC. The encoded protein is CASSVDRGSFEQYF. The rearrangement uses TRBV5-4 and TRBJ2-7, with 10 bases identical to TRBD1. Unmatched junction bases numbered 7, after V lost 4 bases and J lost 6 bases. CDR1 is SGHNT and CDR2 is YYREEE in the germline V gene (reference sequence). The CDR3 sequence is 14 residues long. The full variable domain, its missing parts supplied by reference TRBV5-4 and TRBJ2-7, is ETGVTQSPTHLIKTRGQQVTLRCSSQSGHNTVSWYQQALGQGPQFIFQYYREEENGRGNFPPRFSGLQFPNYSSELNVNALELDDSALYLCASSVDRGSFEQYFGPGTRLTVT.

There are a few counts of this clone. V usage is TRBV11-3 and J usage is TRBJ2-1; tentative D call: TRBD2 (5 bases). The length of the CDR3 is 12 residues. V lost 1 base and J lost 9, with 7 bases in between. Per germline, CDR1 SGHNT and CDR2 YENEEA. The CDR3 DNA reads TGTGCCAGCAGCTTAGGGGAGAGTGAGCAGTTCTTC. It specifies CASSLGESEQFF.

This chain connects TRBV10-2 to TRBJ2-7, with 11 bases aligning to TRBD2. This CDR3 contains 14 residues. The V gene end was trimmed by 6 bases and the J gene end by 3 bases; junction bases not matched to a gene: 4. Germline lookup yields CDR1 WSHSY and CDR2 SAAADI. CDR3 amino acids: CASRTSGEFYEQYF. The CDR3 nucleotides are TGCGCCAGCAGGACTAGCGGGGAATTCTACGAGCAGTACTTC.

The chain recombines TRBV5-1 with TRBJ2-7; 12 nucleotides match TRBD1. Losses at the gene ends were 0 bases for V and 2 bases for J; bases not matched to a gene: 6. The CDR3 has 17 residues. The germline V gene encodes CDR1 SGHRS and CDR2 YFSETQ. CDR3 protein: CASSLAGTGGRAYEQYF. The CDR3 DNA follows: TGCGCCAGCAGCTTGGCCGGGACAGGGGGCCGGGCCTACGAGCAGTACTTC. Using reference TRBV5-1 and TRBJ2-7 for the parts outside the CDR3, the full variable domain is KAGVTQTPRYLIKTRGQQVTLSCSPISGHRSVSWYQQTPGQGLQFLFEYFSETQRNKGNFPGRFSGRQFSNSRSEMNVSTLELGDSALYLCASSLAGTGGRAYEQYFGPGTRLTVT.

The V and J genes are TRBV25-1 and TRBJ2-3; 13 nucleotides match TRBD2. The CDR3 is 16 residues long. Per germline, CDR1 MGHDK and CDR2 SYGVNS. The V and J ends lost 3 bases and 7 bases, in that order; junction bases with no gene match: 7. The CDR3 coding sequence is TGTGCCAGCAGTGATTGGGGGACTAGCGGGGCCTATACGCAGTATTTT. Its protein product is CASSDWGTSGAYTQYF. Full variable domain (missing parts from reference TRBV25-1 and TRBJ2-3): EADIYQTPRYLVIGTGKKITLECSQTMGHDKMYWYQQDPGMELHLIHYSYGVNSTEKGDLSSESTVSRIRTEHFPLTLESARPSHTSQYLCASSDWGTSGAYTQYFGPGTRLTVL.

V and J are TRBV7-9 and TRBJ2-2; 12 positions agree with TRBD2. Per germline, CDR1 SEHNR and CDR2 FQNEAQ (reference sequence). V lost 7 bases to trimming and J lost 7 bases; unmatched junction nucleotides: 10. The CDR3 is 16 amino acids. The CDR3 protein is CASTPSGGGVYGELFF. The CDR3 coding sequence is TGTGCCAGCACCCCTAGCGGGGGGGGCGTCTACGGGGAGCTGTTTTTT.

This clone was seen only once. This sequence joins TRBV5-1 and TRBJ2-5, with 10 bases fitting TRBD2. CDR1 is SGHRS, CDR2 YFSETQ, per germline. V lost 1 base, J lost 5 bases, and 8 bases stayed unmatched. The CDR3 totals 16 residues. CDR3 protein: CASSLSLAGVVETQYF. CDR3 DNA sequence: TGCGCCAGCAGCTTGTCCCTAGCGGGGGTAGTGGAGACCCAGTACTTC.

This chain joins TRBV24-1 and TRBJ2-2; 12 positions agree with TRBD2. V lost 4 bases, J lost 4 bases, and 6 bases stayed unmatched. CDR1 is KGHDR and CDR2 is SFDVKD in the germline V gene. This CDR3 has 17 amino acids. In DNA form, the CDR3 reads TGTGCCACCAGTGACCGGTGGACTAGCGGGACCACCGGGGAGCTGTTTTTT. This gives the protein CATSDRWTSGTTGELFF.

The J gene is TRBJ1-4, the V gene TRBV6-1; TRBD1 is a possible D gene (5 bases). Trimming took off 2 bases at V and 8 bases at J, with 18 bases between the two ends. CDR3 size: 16 residues. Germline values: CDR1 MNHNS, CDR2 SASEGT. As DNA, the CDR3 is TGTGCCAGCAGTGAAAATCCCGGGCAGGGAGGGGAAAAACTGTTTTTT. As protein: CASSENPGQGGEKLFF.

This chain joins TRBV7-8 and TRBJ1-4; D remains unclear. The CDR3 length is 12 residues. Trimming removed 7 bases from V and 8 bases from J, with 11 bases in between. The V gene's germline CDR1 is SGHVS and CDR2 FQNEAQ. The CDR3 protein is CASTRLSEKLFF. The CDR3, as DNA: TGTGCCAGCACCCGCCTCTCGGAAAAACTGTTTTTT.

The V call is TRBV5-8, the J call TRBJ2-7; possibly TRBD2 for D (6 bases). V lost 3 bases and J lost 10, with 23 bases in between. There are 15 residues in the CDR3. Germline CDR1 and CDR2: SGHTS and YDEGEE. The CDR3, as DNA: TGTGCCAGCAGCTGGACCGGGACTGATCGTACGAAACAGTACTTC. Translated: CASSWTGTDRTKQYF.

This clone was seen just once. In the same sample, other DNA sequences code for this CDR3. This chain uses TRBV20-1 with TRBJ2-5, with unresolved D. The V and J ends lost 3 bases and 5 bases respectively, with 7 bases between them. Germline CDR1 and CDR2: DFQATT and SNEGSKA (reference sequence). This CDR3 spans 11 amino acids. Here the CDR3 reads CSASSQETQYF. For the CDR3, the DNA is TGCAGTGCTAGTTCACAGGAGACCCAGTACTTC.

The rearrangement uses TRBV12-3 or TRBV12-4 and TRBJ1-5; no clear D. Trimming stripped 7 bases from V and 4 bases from J, with 11 bases between. The CDR3 loop spans 13 amino acids. The CDR3 region is CASNRHENQPQHF. The CDR3 nucleotides read TGTGCCAGCAACAGACACGAAAATCAGCCCCAGCATTTT.